A single sample is the source of the 7 T cell receptor beta chains below, sequenced in a study of T cells after yellow fever vaccination. TCRdb passed the 5' RACE reads through MiXCR, listing each CDR3 protein once. Of about 350,000 distinct CDR3 sequences listed, about 8.3% are singletons. The source material was PBMCs, sampled about 49 days after the first yellow fever vaccination. Source of these receptors: a man between 18 and 35 years old who received the YFV17D yellow fever vaccine.

This clonotype came up a few times. The chain links TRBV20-1 to TRBJ2-3; 7 bases match TRBD1. V was pared by 5 bases and J by 4 bases, with 6 bases of the junction left unmatched. CDR1 is DFQATT and CDR2 is SNEGSKA in the germline V gene (reference sequence). CDR3 size: 13 residues. The CDR3 DNA follows: TGCAGTGCTCCTGACAGGGCCCCAGATACGCAGTATTTT. Its protein is CSAPDRAPDTQYF.

This clonotype was found a few times. This chain connects TRBV6-5 to TRBJ1-1; D gene unclear. Germline V lookup: CDR1 MNHEY, CDR2 SVGAGI. The CDR3 has 14 amino acids. Deletions cut 2 bases from V and 3 bases from J, with 10 bases between. The CDR3 sequence: CASSYLKAYTEAFF. In nucleotides, the CDR3 is TGTGCCAGCAGTTACCTAAAGGCGTACACTGAAGCTTTCTTT.

The chain links TRBV18 to TRBJ1-2, with D hard to call. CDR3 size: 12 residues. V gave up 1 base and J gave up 7 bases, with 7 bases separating them. The V gene's germline CDR1 is KGHSH and CDR2 LQKENI. CDR3 in DNA: TGTGCCAGCTCACCACAGGGAGGTGGCTACACCTTC. The encoded protein is CASSPQGGGYTF. Together with reference TRBV18 and TRBJ1-2, the CDR3 gives the full variable domain: NAGVMQNPRHLVRRRGQEARLRCSPMKGHSHVYWYRQLPEEGLKFMVYLQKENIIDESGMPKERFSAEFPKEGPSILRIQQVVRGDSAAYFCASSPQGGGYTFGSGTRLTVV.

The V call is TRBV14, the J call TRBJ1-6, with TRBD1 as a possible D gene (6 bases). The ends were cut back, 0 bases at V and 9 bases at J, with 9 bases in the middle. This CDR3 contains 14 residues. Germline assignment: CDR1 SGHDN and CDR2 FVKESK. The CDR3 protein is CASSQERGRSPLHF. The CDR3 region has the DNA TGTGCCAGCAGCCAAGAACGGGGGCGTTCACCCCTCCACTTT. Drawing the rest from reference TRBV14 and TRBJ1-6, the complete variable domain is EAGVTQFPSHSVIEKGQTVTLRCDPISGHDNLYWYRRVMGKEIKFLLHFVKESKQDESGMPNNRFLAERTGGTYSTLKVQPAELEDSGVYFCASSQERGRSPLHFGNGTRLTVT.

This clonotype was seen a few times. The V and J genes are TRBV19 and TRBJ1-4, with D perhaps TRBD1 (5 bases). There are 14 residues in the CDR3. V lost 6 bases, J lost 8 bases, and 16 bases lay in between. Germline V CDR1 and CDR2: LNHDA, SQIVND (reference sequence). The CDR3, as DNA: TGTGCCAGTAGCCCGACAGATCCGAGGGAAAAACTGTTTTTT. Translated, it gives CASSPTDPREKLFF.

This clonotype came up many times. The CDR3 region is CASVRGGVQETQYF. CDR3 coding DNA: TGTGCCAGCGTCCGCGGGGGGGTACAAGAGACCCAGTACTTC. The chain uses TRBV3-1 and TRBJ2-5, with 9 nucleotides matching TRBD2. Germline assignment: CDR1 LGHDT and CDR2 YNNKEL (reference sequence). V dropped 8 bases and J dropped 2; count of bases not matched to a gene: 6. The CDR3 has 14 amino acids.

The gene calls are TRBV19 and TRBJ1-6; 9 positions agree with TRBD1. V lost 5 bases and J lost 1; bases outside the gene matches: 3. This CDR3 spans 16 amino acids. CDR1 is LNHDA and CDR2 is SQIVND in the germline V gene (reference sequence). Here the CDR3 DNA reads TGTGCCAGTAGTCACAGGGGGCTGTCCTATAATTCACCCCTCCACTTT. Amino acids: CASSHRGLSYNSPLHF.